The rows below give T cell receptor beta chains drawn from one sample of a study of T-cell memory formation after mild COVID-19. TCRdb reanalysed the 5' RACE reads using MiXCR and keeps one entry per CDR3 protein. The repertoire consists of around 510,000 distinct CDR3 sequences, with 20% to 25% occurring once and the leading ten covering roughly 8.3%. Specimen: PBMCs or a T cell subset sorted from them (not recorded which). All receptors derive from an adult woman who had mild COVID-19 (a few samples of this study predate the infection). Cell type and time point are not known. Both conserved end residues are part of each CDR3. The D gene is left open where the match is weak. The size of a clone is reported for some rows only, either as once, few or many, or as a class for expanded clones.

clone_size | d_call | j_call | v_call | cdr3_nt | cdr3_aa
many | NA | TRBJ2-3 | TRBV7-9 | TGTGCCAGCAGCTCAACTAATGGACTGACACCGACAGATACGCAGTATTTT | CASSSTNGLTPTDTQYF
NA | TRBD2 | TRBJ2-7 | TRBV7-2 | TGTGCCAGCAGCCTCCTAGCGGGAGGGCCGATTAACGAGCAGTACTTC | CASSLLAGGPINEQYF
NA | NA | TRBJ2-7 | TRBV18 | TGTGCCAGCTCACCTGTAAGTCAGAGACAAATCTCCTACGAGCAGTACTTC | CASSPVSQRQISYEQYF
NA | NA | TRBJ2-7 | TRBV12-3/TRBV12-4 | TGTGCCAGCAGTTTAGGAGCGAACGAGCAGTACTTC | CASSLGANEQYF
few | NA | TRBJ2-1 | TRBV2 | TGTGCCAGCAGTGGGACCGGGACTCCAGGTATGGATGAGCAGTTCTTC | CASSGTGTPGMDEQFF
NA | NA | TRBJ1-6 | TRBV12-3/TRBV12-4 | TGTGCCAGCAGTACCCTTATCAATTCACCCCTCCACTTT | CASSTLINSPLHF
NA | NA | TRBJ2-3 | TRBV5-1 | TGCGCCAGCAGCTCATCCTCGCGGACCACAGATACGCAGTATTTT | CASSSSSRTTDTQYF
many | TRBD2 | TRBJ2-1 | TRBV7-6 | TGTGCCAGCAAAAGATATAGCGGGAGCGGGGATGAGCAGTTCTTC | CASKRYSGSGDEQFF
NA | NA | TRBJ1-5 | TRBV5-1 | TGCGCCAGCAGCCAGAGTGGCAATCAGCCCCAGCATTTT | CASSQSGNQPQHF
NA | NA | TRBJ1-4 | TRBV7-9 | TGTGCCAGCAGCTCCGTCGGACGGTCGAATGAAAAACTGTTTTTT | CASSSVGRSNEKLFF
NA | NA | TRBJ1-2 | TRBV29-1 | TGCAGCGTTGAAGAAGGAGGGGCCTTTTATAATGGCTACACCTTC | CSVEEGGAFYNGYTF
many | TRBD1 | TRBJ2-5 | TRBV5-4 | TGTGCCAGCAGCCCTAGACAGGGAATAGAGACCCAGTACTTC | CASSPRQGIETQYF
few | TRBD1 | TRBJ1-1 | TRBV7-9 | TGTGCCAGCAGCTCGGACAGGGCACCGAACACTGAAGCTTTCTTT | CASSSDRAPNTEAFF
NA | TRBD2 | TRBJ2-4 | TRBV7-2 | TGTGCCAGCAGCTCACTCCTAGCGGGATCCCTAGCCAAAAACATTCAGTACTTC | CASSSLLAGSLAKNIQYF
few | NA | TRBJ1-1 | TRBV5-1 | TGCGCCAGCAGCTCTGGGGTCCCTCGGACTGAAGCTTTCTTT | CASSSGVPRTEAFF
NA | NA | TRBJ2-2 | TRBV6-6 | TGTGCCAGCAGTTACCAATTCCCCTTAGCAGGGGGGCTGGTCGGGGAGCTGTTTTTT | CASSYQFPLAGGLVGELFF
many | NA | TRBJ2-1 | TRBV11-2 | TGTGCCAGCAGCTTAAAAAGGACGGAAAAGGGCGATGAGCAGTTCTTC | CASSLKRTEKGDEQFF
NA | NA | TRBJ1-2 | TRBV7-9 | TGTGCCAGCCGCTCCCCGACTAACTATGGCTACACCTTC | CASRSPTNYGYTF
NA | NA | TRBJ2-7 | TRBV14 | TGTGCCAGCAGCCAAGGCTTTCCCAGAAACTACGAGCAGTACTTC | CASSQGFPRNYEQYF
NA | TRBD1 | TRBJ1-1 | TRBV10-3 | TGTGCCATCAGCTCGGACAGGGAGAACACTGAAGCTTTCTTT | CAISSDRENTEAFF
NA | NA | TRBJ2-1 | TRBV7-8 | TGTGCCAGCAGCTCACTTCGTCTAGCCGCCCCGGTGAATGAGCAGTTCTTC | CASSSLRLAAPVNEQFF
NA | TRBD2 | TRBJ2-2 | TRBV7-6 | TGTGCCAGCAGCTTAAGGATTACTAGCGGGTCAGGCTCCAGGGAGCTGTTTTTT | CASSLRITSGSGSRELFF
NA | NA | TRBJ2-7 | TRBV5-4 | TGTGCCAGCAGCTTGACTTCGCAGGGACTTTACTACGAGCAGTACTTC | CASSLTSQGLYYEQYF
few | TRBD1 | TRBJ2-2 | TRBV12-3/TRBV12-4 | TGTGCCAGCAGCGCTGACAGGGCGGTCACCGGGGAGCTGTTTTTT | CASSADRAVTGELFF
NA | NA | TRBJ2-1 | TRBV7-8 | TGTGCCAGCAGCTTTATTAGGGGAAGGGACAATGAGCAGTTCTTC | CASSFIRGRDNEQFF
NA | TRBD2 | TRBJ2-3 | TRBV19 | TGTGCCAGTAGTATAATTGGTTTAGCGGGGGGCCGAGATACGCAGTATTTT | CASSIIGLAGGRDTQYF